This passage covers 27 T cell receptor beta chains from one sample sequenced in a study of technical replicates of blood from a handful of donors. Method: immunoSEQ multiplex PCR; TCRdb's copy keeps in-frame clones and lacks some. The sample lists 95,000 to 100,000 clones; around 95% were seen once. Sequencing input: T cells isolated from PBMCs. These receptor sequences come from a human donor in good health.

The gene calls are TRBV6-5 and TRBJ2-5, with D possibly being TRBD1 (5 bases). Trimming pared 2 bases from V and 0 bases from J, leaving 7 bases between. CDR3 size: 14 residues. Germline V gene lookup returns CDR1 MNHEY and CDR2 SVGAGI. In DNA, the CDR3 is TGTGCCAGCAGTTACCAACAGGACCAAGAGACCCAGTACTTC. Translated, it gives CASSYQQDQETQYF.

The chain employs TRBV4-1 and TRBJ1-1, with 7 positions matching TRBD1. Germline lookup yields CDR1 MGHRA and CDR2 YSYEKL. Unmatched junction bases numbered 2, after V lost 1 base and J lost 0 bases. The CDR3 loop spans 15 amino acids. CDR3 in amino acids: CASSQGDRMNTEAFF. The DNA for the CDR3 is TGCGCCAGCAGCCAAGGGGACAGAATGAACACTGAAGCTTTCTTT.

The CDR3 loop reads CASSIGFQREDSYEQYF. CDR3 coding DNA: TGTGCCAGTAGTATAGGATTCCAGCGGGAGGACTCCTACGAGCAGTACTTC. The V and J genes are TRBV19 and TRBJ2-7; 9 nucleotides line up with TRBD2. Germline V CDR1 and CDR2: LNHDA, SQIVND (reference sequence). The CDR3 contains 17 residues. The J segment lost 0 bases and the V segment lost 1 base, leaving 7 bases of the junction unmatched.

The J gene is TRBJ1-4, the V gene TRBV4-1, with TRBD1 matching over 7 bases. CDR1 MGHRA and CDR2 YSYEKL come from the germline V gene. J was trimmed by 6 bases and V by 3 bases; bases with no gene match: 7. The CDR3 runs 15 residues. The CDR3 region is CASSHTGTAHEKLFF. For the CDR3, the DNA is TGCGCCAGCAGCCATACTGGGACAGCCCATGAAAAACTGTTTTTT.

This sequence joins TRBV29-1 and TRBJ2-1; 10 bases agree with TRBD2. This CDR3 is 16 amino acids long. Germline trimming cut 7 bases from V and 8 bases from J; bases unmatched to any gene: 17. Per the germline V gene, CDR1 is SQVTM and CDR2 is ANQGSEA. The CDR3: CSADPPRASGRYEQFF. CDR3 coding DNA: TGCAGCGCCGACCCCCCGCGGGCTAGCGGGAGATATGAGCAGTTCTTC.

The chain employs TRBV27 and TRBJ1-2, with a possible D match to TRBD1 (6 bases). This CDR3 contains 17 residues. The germline CDR1 and CDR2 sequences are MNHEY and SMNVEV (reference sequence). Trimming took off 7 bases at V and 2 bases at J, with 23 bases between the two ends. In nucleotides, the CDR3 is TGTGCCAGCACCCCTTTTGCAGGGGTCCCCAGCAACTATGGCTACACCTTC. The encoded protein is CASTPFAGVPSNYGYTF.

This chain joins TRBV11-2 and TRBJ2-7; 8 bases fit TRBD1. V lost 1 base and J lost 4; bases outside the gene matches: 3. Germline CDR1 is SGHAT and CDR2 is FQNNGV. The CDR3 runs 14 residues. CDR3 in DNA: TGTGCCAGCAGCTTAGGACAGGGGATATACGAGCAGTACTTC. Translated: CASSLGQGIYEQYF.

Only one count was recorded for this clone. The chain couples TRBV29-1 to TRBJ2-7, with 9 bases aligning to TRBD2. Germline lookup yields CDR1 SQVTM and CDR2 ANQGSEA. This CDR3 region has 13 residues. After removal of 4 bases from V and 4 bases from J, the junction contained 5 bases not matched to a gene. In DNA form, the CDR3 reads TGCAGCGTTGTGCTAGCGGGAAGTTACGAGCAGTACTTC. Translation gives CSVVLAGSYEQYF.

This chain uses TRBV4-1 with TRBJ2-5, with D tentatively TRBD2 (5 bases). The V gene lost 3 bases and the J gene lost 5 bases, with 10 bases spanning the gap. CDR3 size: 13 residues. The germline V gene has CDR1 MGHRA and CDR2 YSYEKL. For the CDR3, the DNA is TGCGCCAGCAGCCATCCCCCGGGGGAGACCCAGTACTTC. This encodes CASSHPPGETQYF.

The CDR3 spells CASSLGQYMNTEAFF. The CDR3 DNA follows: TGTGCCAGTAGTCTGGGACAGTATATGAACACTGAAGCTTTCTTT. The rearrangement uses TRBV19 and TRBJ1-1; 7 positions match TRBD1. CDR1 LNHDA and CDR2 SQIVND come from the germline V gene (reference sequence). The V segment lost 5 bases and the J segment 0 bases; nucleotides outside the gene matches: 6. The CDR3 consists of 15 residues.

The rearrangement links TRBV6-5 to TRBJ1-5; 9 bases align to TRBD1. The germline V gene encodes CDR1 MNHEY and CDR2 SVGAGI. The CDR3 contains 15 residues. V lost 4 bases and J lost 2; bases outside the gene matches: 3. Written as DNA, the CDR3 is TGTGCCAGCAGTTCCACAGGGGGCGGCAATCAGCCCCAGCATTTT. Encoded protein: CASSSTGGGNQPQHF.

The V gene is TRBV30, the J gene TRBJ1-2, with a weak D call TRBD1 (5 bases). Trimming cost V 0 bases and J 5 bases, with 16 bases left between them. The CDR3 totals 15 residues. Looked up from germline, CDR1 is GTSNPN and CDR2 is SVGIG (reference sequence). The CDR3 reads CAWSVAWGHPYGYTF. The CDR3, as DNA: TGTGCCTGGAGTGTCGCCTGGGGCCACCCTTATGGCTACACCTTC.

This clone was detected once. The chain has TRBV4-1 and TRBJ1-5; TRBD1 matches at 9 bases. CDR3 length: 15 amino acids. The germline V gene has CDR1 MGHRA and CDR2 YSYEKL. Trimming at V came to 5 bases and at J to 5 bases, leaving 7 bases not matched to a gene. CDR3 DNA: TGCGCCAGCAGCTACCGGGACAGGGTGGATCAGCCCCAGCATTTT. Translating gives CASSYRDRVDQPQHF.

The chain employs TRBV11-2 and TRBJ2-1, with TRBD2 matching over 9 bases. This CDR3 spans 17 amino acids. The junction had 16 bases not matched to a gene; V was cut back by 5 bases and J by 8 bases. CDR1 and CDR2 from the germline V gene are SGHAT and FQNNGV. CDR3 sequence (DNA): TGTGCCAGCAGCGACATAAGGGGGCGGGGGGGCCCAGATGAGCAGTTCTTC. Translating it yields CASSDIRGRGGPDEQFF. Looking up the rest from reference TRBV11-2 and TRBJ2-1 gives the full variable domain: EAGVAQSPRYKIIEKRQSVAFWCNPISGHATLYWYQQILGQGPKLLIQFQNNGVVDDSQLPKDRFSAERLKGVDSTLKIQPAKLEDSAVYLCASSDIRGRGGPDEQFFGPGTRLTVL.

This chain connects TRBV25-1 to TRBJ2-5; tentative D call: TRBD1 (7 bases). The germline V gene encodes CDR1 MGHDK and CDR2 SYGVNS. CDR3 length: 15 amino acids. The V end lost 0 bases, the J end lost 0 bases, and 8 bases lay between the germline ends. Here the CDR3 reads CASSEYRGDQETQYF. The CDR3 DNA is TGTGCCAGCAGTGAATACAGGGGGGACCAAGAGACCCAGTACTTC.

V usage is TRBV7-5 and J usage is TRBJ2-3; the table's D call TRBD2 went unverified against the DNA. TRBV7-5 is tagged as a pseudogene. This CDR3 comprises 17 residues. CDR3 in DNA: TGTGTCAGAAGCCTCTATGGGGCGGGAGGTGGCACAGATACGCAGTATTTT. It yields the protein CVRSLYGAGGGTDTQYF.

CDR3 nucleotides: TGCGCCAGCAGCACACAGGGGAACACTGGAAACACCATATATTTT. Translated: CASSTQGNTGNTIYF. The chain is built from TRBV5-1 and TRBJ1-3; 7 bases fit TRBD1. The germline V gene encodes CDR1 SGHRS and CDR2 YFSETQ. There are 15 residues in the CDR3. The junction had 6 bases not matched to a gene; V was cut back by 4 bases and J by 2 bases.

This clone has only one observation. The rearrangement uses TRBV30 and TRBJ2-2; D is ambiguous. Germline lookup yields CDR1 GTSNPN and CDR2 SVGIG (reference sequence). The CDR3 runs to 11 residues. With 4 bases removed from V and 4 bases from J, the gap between germline ends came to 4 bases. The CDR3: CAWTSTGELFF. CDR3 DNA sequence: TGTGCCTGGACTAGCACCGGGGAGCTGTTTTTT.

The genes are TRBV27 and TRBJ2-7; tentative D call: TRBD1 (5 bases). Trimming took off 7 bases at V and 0 bases at J, with 16 bases between the two ends. The CDR3 sequence is 15 residues long. Germline lookup yields CDR1 MNHEY and CDR2 SMNVEV (reference sequence). CDR3 sequence (DNA): TGTGCCAGCATTGTCCACAGGCTCGGCTCCTACGAGCAGTACTTC. Translation gives CASIVHRLGSYEQYF.

The rearrangement uses TRBV28 and TRBJ2-1; 12 bases align to TRBD2. There are 17 residues in the CDR3. The J segment lost 4 bases and the V segment lost 4 bases, leaving 8 bases of the junction unmatched. Germline CDR1 reads MDHEN; CDR2 reads SYDVKM. In nucleotides, the CDR3 is TGTGCCAGCAGTTCCAGACTAGCGGGAGTCCGTTACAATGAGCAGTTCTTC. Protein sequence: CASSSRLAGVRYNEQFF.

The chain carries TRBV7-9 and TRBJ1-1, with D uncertain. The germline V gene encodes CDR1 SEHNR and CDR2 FQNEAQ (reference sequence). This CDR3 contains 16 residues. Trimming removed 5 bases from V and 2 bases from J, with 18 bases in between. The DNA for the CDR3 is TGTGCCAGCAGCCCGGGAGGTTGGGTGAGAAACACTGAAGCTTTCTTT. Translating gives CASSPGGWVRNTEAFF. The full variable domain, completed using reference TRBV7-9 and TRBJ1-1, is DTGVSQNPRHKITKRGQNVTFRCDPISEHNRLYWYRQTLGQGPEFLTYFQNEAQLEKSRLLSDRFSAERPKGSFSTLEIQRTEQGDSAMYLCASSPGGWVRNTEAFFGQGTRLTVV.

This rearrangement joins TRBV7-9 to TRBJ1-4; D is undetermined. Germline values: CDR1 SEHNR, CDR2 FQNEAQ (reference sequence). V was clipped by 5 bases and J by 0 bases, with 19 bases between them. CDR3 size: 18 residues. CDR3 nucleotides: TGTGCCAGCAGCCGCGACCTGATAAACCTAGCAACTAATGAAAAACTGTTTTTT. Translation: CASSRDLINLATNEKLFF.

The chain links TRBV12-5 to TRBJ1-2; possible D gene TRBD1, 5 bases. Germline values: CDR1 LGHNT, CDR2 FRNRAP. The length of the CDR3 is 14 residues. The germline V and J ends were trimmed by 6 bases and 8 bases, with 19 bases remaining between them. CDR3 sequence: CASGGGPLPRGYTF. As DNA, the CDR3 is TGTGCTAGTGGCGGGGGACCATTACCTCGAGGCTACACCTTC.

The CDR3 reads CASSVWASGRQIYNEQFF. The CDR3 DNA follows: TGTGCCAGCAGTGTTTGGGCTAGCGGGAGGCAAATATACAATGAGCAGTTCTTC. This chain connects TRBV6-4 to TRBJ2-1, with 11 bases lining up with TRBD2. Trimming removed 4 bases from V and 4 bases from J; junction bases left unmatched: 12. The CDR3 runs 18 residues. Germline values: CDR1 MRHNA, CDR2 SNTAGT.

J is TRBJ1-2 and V is TRBV6-1, with D possibly being TRBD1 (5 bases). This CDR3 spans 15 amino acids. V was shortened by 4 bases and J by 8 bases, with 20 bases between the two germline ends. Germline lookup yields CDR1 MNHNS and CDR2 SASEGT. The DNA for the CDR3 is TGTGCCAGCAGTGCTCTCGGAGATAGGGGCAACGGCTACACCTTC. Protein: CASSALGDRGNGYTF.

The chain joins TRBV5-1 to TRBJ1-2, with 11 nucleotides matching TRBD1. V shed 4 bases and J 8 bases; nucleotides not matched to a gene: 7. The length of the CDR3 is 14 residues. CDR1 and CDR2 (germline): SGHRS, YFSETQ. CDR3 sequence reads: CASSARDRGNGYTF. CDR3 sequence (DNA): TGCGCCAGCAGCGCCCGGGACAGGGGGAACGGCTACACCTTC.

In nucleotides, the CDR3 is TGCGCCAGCAGCTTGGACCCAGGGTCCCGGGGCTACACCTTC. Translating it yields CASSLDPGSRGYTF. The chain joins TRBV5-1 to TRBJ1-2; a weak D match, TRBD1 (5 bases). The length of the CDR3 is 14 residues. V gave up 0 bases and J gave up 8 bases, with 14 bases separating them. The germline gives CDR1 SGHRS, CDR2 YFSETQ.